A selection of T cell receptor beta chains follows, all from one sample in a study of human T cells and chemical hapten exposure. TCRdb independently ran MiXCR on the RACE reads; one entry per CDR3 protein. The data show 80,000 to 100,000 distinct CDR3 sequences, roughly a tenth seen once. The material sequenced was whole blood, taken in connection with sensitization to the hapten diphenylcyclopropenone (DPC). These TCRs come from a woman aged 60-70 years with alopecia areata. Some clones in this sample may be carry-over from other donors' samples. The CDR3 runs from the conserved cysteine through the conserved F or W. Fields, in order: D gene, clone size, V gene, J gene, CDR3 DNA, CDR3 protein. A D gene is named only where the DNA matches it firmly. The listing skips clone size in some rows; elsewhere it reads once, few, many or a size class.

-	many	TRBV20-1	TRBJ2-2	TGCAGTGTCGACGGCCAGGGGTTCGGCACCGGGGAGCTGTTTTTT	CSVDGQGFGTGELFF
-	many	TRBV10-1	TRBJ2-1	TGCGCCAGCAACGAAGAGGAGCTCTCCTACAATGAGCAGTTCTTC	CASNEEELSYNEQFF
TRBD1	-	TRBV7-2	TRBJ2-1	TGTGCCAGCAGCTCCCCCTGGACAGGGCACTATGAGCAGTTCTTC	CASSSPWTGHYEQFF
TRBD1	many	TRBV6-5	TRBJ2-4	TGTGCCAGCTTCCCAGCACAGGGGGAAAACATTCAGTACTTC	CASFPAQGENIQYF
TRBD2	many	TRBV20-1	TRBJ2-7	TGCAGTGCTCGGGTAGCGGGGGCCTACGAGCAGTACTTC	CSARVAGAYEQYF
TRBD1	many	TRBV7-9	TRBJ2-2	TGTGCCAGCACCTTGACAGGGGTCACCGGGGAGCTGTTTTTT	CASTLTGVTGELFF
-	many	TRBV30	TRBJ1-4	TGTGCCTGGAGTGGCCCAGGGAATCCCCCAACTAATGAAAAACTGTTTTTT	CAWSGPGNPPTNEKLFF
TRBD1	many	TRBV15	TRBJ1-4	TGTGCCACCAGTAAGAGACAGGGGGGAGATGAAAAACTGTTTTTT	CATSKRQGGDEKLFF
TRBD2	-	TRBV9	TRBJ2-7	TGTGCCAGCAGCGTAGGCGCGGGGGGGCCCTACGAGCAGTACTTC	CASSVGAGGPYEQYF
TRBD2	few	TRBV7-2	TRBJ2-5	TGTGCCAGCAGCTTTAGCGGGGGGAACCAAGAGACCCAGTACTTC	CASSFSGGNQETQYF
-	-	TRBV18	TRBJ2-7	TGTGCCAGCTCCCAAGGAGGGGGGCGGCACGAGCAGTACTTC	CASSQGGGRHEQYF
TRBD1	-	TRBV4-1	TRBJ1-1	TGCGCCAGCAGCCAAGGGGACAGGGGGCTCACTGAAGCTTTCTTT	CASSQGDRGLTEAFF
-	many	TRBV7-9	TRBJ1-6	TGTGCCAGCAGCTTAGGGCAGGGTCCCCTCCACTTT	CASSLGQGPLHF
TRBD1	many	TRBV10-2	TRBJ2-1	TGCGCCAGCGACAGGGGAAGCAATGAGCAGTTCTTC	CASDRGSNEQFF
-	many	TRBV7-8	TRBJ1-1	TGTGCCAGCAGCTTGTTGAGGGATACTGAAGCTTTCTTT	CASSLLRDTEAFF
-	many	TRBV30	TRBJ2-1	TGTGCCTGTTGGGGTGGGAGAGGAAATGAGCAGTTCTTC	CACWGGRGNEQFF
-	few	TRBV5-4	TRBJ2-1	TGTGCCAGCAGCCGACGGGGGCTCTCCTACAGTGAGCAGTTCTTC	CASSRRGLSYSEQFF
-	-	TRBV9	TRBJ1-5	TGTGCCAGCAGCGTGGGGGACAATCAGCCCCAGCATTTT	CASSVGDNQPQHF
-	-	TRBV9	TRBJ1-6	TGTGCCAGCAGCGCCGCAGGGGATTCTGGTTCACCCCTCCACTTT	CASSAAGDSGSPLHF
-	many	TRBV18	TRBJ1-2	TGTGCCAGCTCATCAAACGGGGGGGACTATGGCTACACCTTC	CASSSNGGDYGYTF
TRBD1	many	TRBV4-2	TRBJ1-3	TGTGCCAGCAGCCATGGACGGGACAGCTCTGGAAACACCATATATTTT	CASSHGRDSSGNTIYF
-	-	TRBV29-1	TRBJ1-1	TGCAGCGTACGCGGGGCGACAGCGAACACTGAAGCTTTCTTT	CSVRGATANTEAFF
-	many	TRBV7-3	TRBJ1-1	TGTGCCAGCAGCTTAAGTGGGGCGAACACTGAAGCTTTCTTT	CASSLSGANTEAFF
-	few	TRBV3-1	TRBJ2-2	TGTGCCAGCAGTCTTGACCCCGGGGAGCTGTTTTTT	CASSLDPGELFF
-	few	TRBV7-2	TRBJ1-6	TGTGCCAGCAGCTTAGCGGGAAGGGCGAGCTCCTATAATTCACCCCTCCACTTT	CASSLAGRASSYNSPLHF
TRBD2	many	TRBV11-2	TRBJ2-1	TGTGCCAGCAGCCCCTTTGCGGGGGGGCCGGACAATGAGCAGTTCTTC	CASSPFAGGPDNEQFF
-	many	TRBV6-2/TRBV6-3	TRBJ1-5	TGTGCCAGCAATGGGGCTACGAGACAGCCCCAGCATTTT	CASNGATRQPQHF
-	few	TRBV3-1	TRBJ2-1	TGTGCCAGCAGCCATTTGGTTCGAGGGGGTAATGAGCAGTTCTTC	CASSHLVRGGNEQFF
TRBD1	few	TRBV10-1	TRBJ2-5	TGCGCCAGCAGTGGGGACAGCGGCCAAGAGACCCAGTACTTC	CASSGDSGQETQYF
TRBD2	few	TRBV5-1	TRBJ2-3	TGCGCCAGCAGCCCAGGGACTAGCGGGAAGAGCACAGATACGCAGTATTTT	CASSPGTSGKSTDTQYF
-	many	TRBV15	TRBJ1-4	TGTGCCACCGCTCGGGGGCTAAATGAAAAACTGTTTTTT	CATARGLNEKLFF
-	few	TRBV9	TRBJ1-3	TGTGCCAGCAGCGTAGATCCCGGTTCTGGAAACACCATATATTTT	CASSVDPGSGNTIYF
TRBD1	few	TRBV7-2	TRBJ1-1	TGTGCCAGCAGCTTAGGGACAGGGGTCACTGAAGCTTTCTTT	CASSLGTGVTEAFF
TRBD1	-	TRBV10-3	TRBJ1-2	TGTGCCATCAGGGAGCAGGGGGCAGGCTATGGCTACACCTTC	CAIREQGAGYGYTF
-	few	TRBV7-3	TRBJ1-1	TGTGCCAGCAGCTCCATGGCACAGGAGAAAGCTTTCTTT	CASSSMAQEKAFF
-	many	TRBV10-3	TRBJ1-1	TGTGCCATCAGTGAAGGAATGAACACTGAAGCTTTCTTT	CAISEGMNTEAFF
-	many	TRBV14	TRBJ1-5	TGTGCCAGCAACCCTTCCGGGTGGGATCAGCCCCAGCATTTT	CASNPSGWDQPQHF
-	-	TRBV29-1	TRBJ1-1	TGCAGCGTTGAGTGGCAGAAGAACACTGAAGCTTTCTTT	CSVEWQKNTEAFF
TRBD1	many	TRBV7-8	TRBJ1-1	TGTGCCAGCAGTCGCCAGACAGGGGGCACTGAAGCTTTCTTT	CASSRQTGGTEAFF
-	many	TRBV30	TRBJ1-6	TGTGCCTGGAGTTTGAAGGGGAGTTCACCCCTCCACTTT	CAWSLKGSSPLHF
-	-	TRBV6-4	TRBJ2-6	TGTGCCAGCAGCAGGGACATGGGCTCTGGGGCCAACGTCCTGACTTTC	CASSRDMGSGANVLTF
-	many	TRBV10-3	TRBJ1-1	TGTGCCATCAGTGAACTGGATTCGGAAGCTTTCTTT	CAISELDSEAFF
TRBD1	-	TRBV9	TRBJ2-7	TGTGCCAGCAGCGTAGGAACAGGGGGCTCCTACGAGCAGTACTTC	CASSVGTGGSYEQYF
-	-	TRBV5-5	TRBJ2-1	TGTGCCAGCAGCTTGGTTAGCCTCAATGAGCAGTTCTTC	CASSLVSLNEQFF